The 30 T cell receptor beta chains in this list originate from one sample, sequenced in a study of T cell repertoires in cytomegalovirus infection. A single record per CDR3 protein comes from TCRdb applying MiXCR to the reads. The table records 200,000 to 300,000 distinct CDR3 sequences, about 13% of them present only once. Sample: PBMCs. These receptors came from a human donor in good health (CMV status not recorded). Some clones in this sample may be carry-over from other donors' samples.

This clonotype was detected ten times or more. Here the CDR3 DNA reads TGTGCCAGCAGCGCCTCGGTTCGGGTCTCCTACAATGAGCAGTTCTTC. The encoded protein is CASSASVRVSYNEQFF. V and J are TRBV7-3 and TRBJ2-1; no clear D. Germline V lookup: CDR1 SGHTA, CDR2 FQGTGA. V lost 5 bases, J lost 0 bases, and 14 bases lay in between. There are 16 residues in the CDR3.

This clonotype was recorded at least ten times. The V and J genes are TRBV28 and TRBJ2-5; TRBD2 is a possible D gene (5 bases). Trimming left V 5 bases short and J 4 bases short, with 14 bases between. Germline V gene data show CDR1 as MDHEN and CDR2 as SYDVKM. This CDR3 spans 14 amino acids. Here the CDR3 reads CASSKTREGETQYF. CDR3 DNA: TGTGCCAGCAGTAAGACTCGAGAGGGAGAGACCCAGTACTTC.

The chain uses TRBV2 and TRBJ2-2; D call uncertain. The germline gives CDR1 SNHLY, CDR2 FYNNEI. This CDR3 spans 14 amino acids. The germline V and J ends were trimmed by 3 bases and 4 bases, with 9 bases remaining between them. The CDR3 coding sequence is TGTGCCAGCAGTGATAGCCCGGGCACCGGGGAGCTGTTTTTT. Translating it yields CASSDSPGTGELFF. Filled out from reference TRBV2 and TRBJ2-2, the complete variable domain reads EPEVTQTPSHQVTQMGQEVILRCVPISNHLYFYWYRQILGQKVEFLVSFYNNEISEKSEIFDDQFSVERPDGSNFTLKIRSTKLEDSAMYFCASSDSPGTGELFFGEGSRLTVL.

This clonotype has a count of ten or more. The chain has TRBV12-3 or TRBV12-4 and TRBJ2-1, with 8 positions matching TRBD1. CDR3 length: 15 residues. Unmatched junction bases numbered 5, after V lost 5 bases and J lost 2 bases. CDR3: CASSLMTGAYNEQFF. In nucleotides, the CDR3 is TGTGCCAGCAGTCTAATGACAGGGGCCTACAATGAGCAGTTCTTC.

This clonotype was seen only a few times. V and J are TRBV5-5 and TRBJ2-7; D gene unclear. This CDR3 contains 14 residues. Germline lookup yields CDR1 SGHKS and CDR2 YYEKEE (reference sequence). Trimming removed 0 bases at V and 5 bases at J, with 12 bases between. The CDR3 is CASSLGPLRDEQYF. CDR3 DNA: TGTGCCAGCAGCTTGGGTCCCCTACGCGACGAGCAGTACTTC.

This clonotype has only a few counts. The chain recombines TRBV28 with TRBJ2-7; D unclear. Per the germline V gene, CDR1 is MDHEN and CDR2 is SYDVKM. This CDR3 comprises 19 residues. V was cut by 4 bases and J by 0 bases, with 25 bases left in between. The CDR3 reads CASSSPTFRKSLGSYEQYF. CDR3 in DNA: TGTGCCAGCAGTTCCCCGACCTTTCGGAAATCTCTTGGCTCCTACGAGCAGTACTTC.

This clonotype showed up many times. This chain uses TRBV28 with TRBJ2-6; TRBD1 matches 7 bases. Germline V gene sequence: CDR1 MDHEN, CDR2 SYDVKM. The trim removed 5 bases at V and 2 bases at J, leaving 9 bases unmatched. This CDR3 is 17 amino acids long. CDR3 coding DNA: TGTGCCAGCAGTCCTGTACAAGGGGGCCCTGGGGCCAACGTCCTGACTTTC. Encoded protein: CASSPVQGGPGANVLTF.

The table lists this clonotype with many counts. V and J are TRBV6-2 or TRBV6-3 and TRBJ2-3; no reliable D call. Germline V lookup: CDR1 MNHEY, CDR2 SVGEGT. V was pared by 1 base and J by 1 base, with 12 bases between. CDR3 size: 16 residues. Here the CDR3 reads CASSYWAALGTDTQYF. The CDR3, as DNA: TGTGCCAGCAGTTACTGGGCAGCCCTGGGCACAGATACGCAGTATTTT.

There are many counts of this clonotype. The CDR3 DNA reads TGTGCCAGCAGCAGGGGGCGAGGGGACACTGAAGCTTTCTTT. It translates to CASSRGRGDTEAFF. The chain uses TRBV11-3 and TRBJ1-1, with 7 bases lining up with TRBD1. Germline CDR1 reads SGHNT; CDR2 reads YENEEA. The CDR3 runs to 14 residues. Unmatched junction bases numbered 6, after V lost 5 bases and J lost 3 bases.

This clonotype was recorded many times. This sequence joins TRBV6-2 or TRBV6-3 and TRBJ2-3, with 15 bases identical to TRBD2. The germline V gene has CDR1 MNHEY and CDR2 SVGEGT. With V trimmed by 7 bases and J by 5 bases, 7 bases remained unmatched. The CDR3 sequence is 16 residues long. Here the CDR3 DNA reads TGTGCCAGCAATGCGAGGACTAGCGGGAGGGGAGATACGCAGTATTTT. Translated, it gives CASNARTSGRGDTQYF.

This clonotype was counted ten times or more. The chain carries TRBV7-2 and TRBJ1-5, with unresolved D. CDR3 length: 16 residues. V was clipped by 1 base and J by 4 bases, with 14 bases between them. In germline, CDR1 is SGHTA, CDR2 FQGNSA. This chain's CDR3 is CASSLDSGSGNQPQHF. The CDR3 bases are TGTGCCAGCAGCTTAGATTCGGGATCTGGGAATCAGCCCCAGCATTTT.

Points on this clonotype: A much bigger clone sits one base away, suggesting this may be a read error. The chain joins TRBV10-3 to TRBJ2-7; TRBD1 might be the D (5 bases). This CDR3 is built from 12 residues. Germline CDR1 ENHRY, CDR2 SYGVKD. DNA for the CDR3: TGTGCCATCGGTGAAGGGGTCTACGAGCAGTACTTC. Translated: CAIGEGVYEQYF.

This clonotype came up a few times. The chain joins TRBV18 to TRBJ1-2; D not resolved. CDR3 length equals 15 residues. Germline lookup yields CDR1 KGHSH and CDR2 LQKENI. V dropped 3 bases and J dropped 0 bases, with 11 bases sitting between them. The CDR3 nucleotides are TGTGCCAGCTCACCGCCGGGCCGTGCTAACTATGGCTACACCTTC. Its translation: CASSPPGRANYGYTF.

This clonotype was found a few times. This chain links TRBV4-3 with TRBJ2-3; 15 bases fit TRBD2. From germline, CDR1 is LGHNA and CDR2 YSLEER. The CDR3 runs to 17 residues. Trimming removed 4 bases from V and 6 bases from J; junction bases left unmatched: 8. Written as DNA, the CDR3 is TGCGCCAGCAGCCCCACGGGACTAGCGGGAGGACCTGATACGCAGTATTTT. Translating it yields CASSPTGLAGGPDTQYF.

This clonotype appeared a single time. A much larger clonotype is one base distant, so this may be a read error. V usage is TRBV28 and J usage is TRBJ2-7; TRBD1 aligns across 7 bases. Germline CDR1 MDHEN, CDR2 SYDVKM. The CDR3 length is 17 residues. The CDR3 loop reads CANSLFPTGTHSYEQYF. CDR3 DNA sequence: TGTGCCAACAGTTTATTTCCGACAGGGACCCACTCCTACGAGCAGTACTTC.

Ten or more counts support this clonotype. The chain combines TRBV7-2 with TRBJ2-7; 13 bases are a match to TRBD2. The CDR3 consists of 16 residues. With V trimmed by 5 bases and J by 6 bases, 10 bases remained unmatched. Germline loops: CDR1 SGHTA, CDR2 FQGNSA. The CDR3 region is CASSPGLAGVGVEQYF. For the CDR3, the DNA is TGTGCCAGCAGCCCCGGACTAGCGGGGGTCGGGGTCGAGCAGTACTTC.

In the case of this clonotype: A much more abundant neighbour one base away suggests this may be a read error. The genes are TRBV6-6 and TRBJ2-1, with no clear D. The CDR3 length is 13 residues. Per germline, CDR1 MNHNY and CDR2 SVGAGI (reference sequence). The CDR3 nucleotides read TGTGCCAGCAGTTTCGACAACTACAATGAGCAGTTATTC. Translation: CASSFDNYNEQLF.

This clonotype was observed at least ten times. The gene calls are TRBV5-6 and TRBJ2-7; TRBD1 might be the D (6 bases). Germline V CDR1 and CDR2: SGHDT, YYEEEE. Trimming pared 4 bases from V and 12 bases from J, leaving 14 bases between. The CDR3 totals 11 residues. The CDR3 region is CASSTGQIPYF. In DNA form, the CDR3 reads TGTGCCAGCAGCACCGGACAGATTCCGTACTTC. Full variable domain (outside the CDR3, taken from reference TRBV5-6 and TRBJ2-7): DAGVTQSPTHLIKTRGQQVTLRCSPKSGHDTVSWYQQALGQGPQFIFQYYEEEERQRGNFPDRFSGHQFPNYSSELNVNALLLGDSALYLCASSTGQIPYFGPGTRLTVT.

V and J are TRBV29-1 and TRBJ2-2, with D perhaps matching TRBD1 (6 bases). V gave up 6 bases and J gave up 4 bases, with 12 bases separating them. Looked up from germline, CDR1 is SQVTM and CDR2 is ANQGSEA. The CDR3 sequence is 13 residues long. The CDR3 spells CSVRGWGTGELFF. The CDR3 DNA sequence: TGCAGCGTCAGGGGATGGGGCACCGGGGAGCTGTTTTTT.

This clonotype was seen only a few times. The chain employs TRBV25-1 and TRBJ2-2; D remains unclear. Deletions cut 4 bases from V and 1 base from J, with 7 bases between. CDR1 and CDR2 from the germline V gene are MGHDK and SYGVNS. The CDR3 loop spans 14 amino acids. The CDR3 region has the DNA TGTGCCAGCAGTGCCTACAAGAACACCGGGGAGCTGTTTTTT. Protein sequence: CASSAYKNTGELFF.

This clonotype was seen ten or more times. The chain couples TRBV7-2 to TRBJ1-5; D not resolved. The germline V and J ends were trimmed by 2 bases and 5 bases, with 7 bases remaining between them. The CDR3 extends over 13 amino acids. The germline V gene encodes CDR1 SGHTA and CDR2 FQGNSA. The CDR3 reads CASSLNSYQPQHF. CDR3 sequence (DNA): TGTGCCAGCAGCTTAAATTCGTATCAGCCCCAGCATTTT.

The gene calls are TRBV7-6 and TRBJ2-2; TRBD2 matches 11 bases. The V segment lost 5 bases and the J segment 2 bases; nucleotides outside the gene matches: 13. CDR3 length equals 19 residues. CDR1 and CDR2 from the germline V gene are SGHVS and FNYEAQ. CDR3 sequence (DNA): TGTGCCAGCAGCCTCAGGGGACTAGCGGAGACGCGAAACACCGGGGAGCTGTTTTTT. Protein sequence: CASSLRGLAETRNTGELFF. The full variable domain, with the rest looked up from reference TRBV7-6 and TRBJ2-2, is GAGVSQSPRYKVTKRGQDVALRCDPISGHVSLYWYRQALGQGPEFLTYFNYEAQQDKSGLPNDRFSAERPEGSISTLTIQRTEQRDSAMYRCASSLRGLAETRNTGELFFGEGSRLTVL.

This clonotype was counted many times. The CDR3 here is CASSDRTLPKNIQYF. Here the CDR3 DNA reads TGTGCCAGCTCGGACAGGACTTTACCCAAAAACATTCAGTACTTC. This chain links TRBV10-3 with TRBJ2-4, with 7 bases aligning to TRBD1. Germline CDR1 is ENHRY and CDR2 is SYGVKD. There are 15 residues in the CDR3. V trimming: 10 bases; J trimming: 2 bases; junction bases outside the gene matches: 11.

The chain couples TRBV6-2 or TRBV6-3 to TRBJ2-2, with TRBD1 as a possible D gene (6 bases). The CDR3 loop spans 17 amino acids. V was pared by 6 bases and J by 2 bases, with 19 bases between. The germline V gene encodes CDR1 MNHEY and CDR2 SVGEGT. The CDR3 coding sequence is TGTGCCAGCAGCCGCCCCACACAGGGCGTAAACACCGGGGAGCTGTTTTTT. Translated, it gives CASSRPTQGVNTGELFF.

About this clonotype: A much larger clone differs by one base, so this may be a read error. CDR3 bases: TGTGCCAGCAGCCCGGAGACCGGGGAGCTGTTTTTT. Translated, it gives CASSPETGELFF. The chain joins TRBV5-5 to TRBJ2-2; D unresolved. Germline V gene lookup returns CDR1 SGHKS and CDR2 YYEKEE (reference sequence). With 4 bases removed from V and 5 bases from J, the gap between germline ends came to 6 bases. The CDR3 is 12 residues long.

The V and J genes are TRBV5-6 and TRBJ1-6, with a possible D match to TRBD1 (6 bases). The CDR3 runs to 13 residues. The V and J ends lost 4 bases and 12 bases respectively, with 14 bases between them. The V gene's germline CDR1 is SGHDT and CDR2 YYEEEE. The CDR3 protein is CASSEPGVGPLHF. The CDR3 DNA reads as TGTGCCAGCAGCGAACCAGGGGTGGGACCCCTCCACTTT.

Note on this clonotype: A much larger clone lies one base from this, so it may be a read error. The chain carries TRBV12-3 or TRBV12-4 and TRBJ1-4; 9 nucleotides agree with TRBD1. The CDR3 contains 15 residues. The J segment lost 8 bases and the V segment lost 8 bases, leaving 12 bases of the junction unmatched. The chain's CDR3 is CASWASGQGGEKLFF. CDR3 DNA sequence: TGTGCCAGCTGGGCATCGGGACAGGGTGGAGAAAAACTGTTTTTT.

This clonotype was seen repeatedly, ten times or more. The chain couples TRBV28 to TRBJ1-4; D is ambiguous. This CDR3 has 14 residues. Germline V gene lookup returns CDR1 MDHEN and CDR2 SYDVKM. V lost 2 bases and J lost 4, with 8 bases in between. The CDR3: CASSLAGINEKLFF. CDR3 coding DNA: TGTGCCAGCAGTTTAGCGGGTATTAATGAAAAACTGTTTTTT.

This clonotype has at least ten counts. The chain couples TRBV28 to TRBJ2-3, with D possibly matching TRBD2 (6 bases). The length of the CDR3 is 16 residues. Trimming pared 8 bases from V and 2 bases from J, leaving 20 bases between. CDR1 is MDHEN and CDR2 is SYDVKM in the germline V gene. The CDR3 spells CASQVGPGLFTDTQYF. CDR3 sequence (DNA): TGTGCCAGCCAAGTGGGTCCGGGACTTTTCACAGATACGCAGTATTTT.

This clonotype was recorded at least ten times. The V call is TRBV12-3 or TRBV12-4, the J call TRBJ2-4, with D unclear. V shed 1 base and J shed 0 bases, with 7 bases lying between them. The CDR3 has 15 residues. CDR3 region: CASSLVGIAKNIQYF. In nucleotides, the CDR3 is TGTGCCAGCAGTTTAGTAGGCATAGCCAAAAACATTCAGTACTTC.